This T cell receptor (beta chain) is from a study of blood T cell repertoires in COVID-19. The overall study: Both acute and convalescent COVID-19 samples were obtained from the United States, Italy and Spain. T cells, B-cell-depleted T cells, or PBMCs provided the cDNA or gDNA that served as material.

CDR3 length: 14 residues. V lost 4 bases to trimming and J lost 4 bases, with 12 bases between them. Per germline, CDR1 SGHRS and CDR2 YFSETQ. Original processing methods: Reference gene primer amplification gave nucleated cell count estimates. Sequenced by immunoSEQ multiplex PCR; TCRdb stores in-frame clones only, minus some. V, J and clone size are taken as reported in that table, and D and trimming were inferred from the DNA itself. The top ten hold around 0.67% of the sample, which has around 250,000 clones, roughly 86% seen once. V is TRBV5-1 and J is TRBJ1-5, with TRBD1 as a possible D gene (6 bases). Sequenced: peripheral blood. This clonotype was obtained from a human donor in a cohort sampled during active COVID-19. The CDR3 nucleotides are TGCGCCAGCAGCCCGAGGGGGGGAAATCAGCCCCAGCATTTT. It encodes CASSPRGGNQPQHF.